The clone carrying this T cell receptor (beta chain) was picked up a small number of times. Its antigen is currently unknown. The study isolated at least 6 million PBMCs from each sample. V was shortened by 5 bases and J by 5 bases, with 18 bases between the two germline ends. This CDR3 region has 15 residues. Per the germline V gene, CDR1 is MNHEY and CDR2 is SVGAGI. The sample comes from a study of blood T cells in healthy people across ages. Findings and limits, study-wide: Both higher diversity and more naive CD4+ cells marked long-lived donors when set against aged donors.

Then a second PCR, running roughly 7 to 11 cycles, was carried out with a sample-barcoded 5' primer and a J-beta primer mix. TCRdb used MiXCR to reprocess the 5' RACE reads, holding one entry per CDR3 protein. The data show around 940,000 distinct CDR3 sequences, 45% to 60% seen once. The chain uses TRBV6-5 and TRBJ1-2, with D uncertain. The material sequenced was blood. The clonotype comes from a woman aged 55-69 years in good health. CDR3 sequence reads: CASSRPPDGSYGYTF. Written as DNA, the CDR3 is TGTGCCAGCAGTCGCCCTCCGGATGGCTCTTATGGCTACACCTTC.